One sample yielded the 13 T cell receptor beta chains listed below, sequenced in a study of blood T cell repertoires in COVID-19. Profiling relied on immunoSEQ multiplex PCR, and the TCRdb table lists in-frame clones only, not all of them. The sample contains over 75,000 clones, roughly 90% of which appear only once. Sequenced material: peripheral blood. The receptors stem from a man in his sixties with acute or convalescent COVID-19.

This CDR3 is CASSPSGELGTGELFF. The CDR3 nucleotides are TGTGCCAGCAGCCCCTCAGGGGAGTTAGGCACCGGGGAGCTGTTTTTT. The chain employs TRBV7-3 and TRBJ2-2; possibly TRBD1 for D (6 bases). Germline lookup yields CDR1 SGHTA and CDR2 FQGTGA. Trimming pared 5 bases from V and 4 bases from J, leaving 17 bases between. This CDR3 is 16 amino acids long. Full variable domain (outside the CDR3, taken from reference TRBV7-3 and TRBJ2-2): GAGVSQTPSNKVTEKGKYVELRCDPISGHTALYWYRQSLGQGPEFLIYFQGTGAADDSGLPNDRFFAVRPEGSVSTLKIQRTERGDSAVYLCASSPSGELGTGELFFGEGSRLTVL.

The CDR3 bases are TGTGCCAGCAGTTTATCCGGCAGGTTCACTGAAGCTTTCTTT. Translation: CASSLSGRFTEAFF. The rearrangement joins TRBV27 to TRBJ1-1, with D hard to call. Trimming stripped 0 bases from V and 4 bases from J, with 9 bases between. CDR3 length: 14 residues. From germline, CDR1 is MNHEY and CDR2 SMNVEV (reference sequence).

V usage is TRBV18 and J usage is TRBJ2-2, with a weak D call TRBD1 (6 bases). Trimming took 6 bases from V and 7 from J, leaving 12 bases between them. The germline V gene encodes CDR1 KGHSH and CDR2 LQKENI. This CDR3 spans 13 amino acids. The CDR3 bases are TGTGCCAGCTCGCAGGGGAGAGTCGGGGAGCTGTTTTTT. Protein sequence: CASSQGRVGELFF.

The rearrangement joins TRBV6-1 to TRBJ1-1; a weak D match, TRBD1 (5 bases). The CDR3 has 16 amino acids. V lost 3 bases and J 4 bases, leaving 18 bases between the germline ends. Germline V gene data show CDR1 as MNHNS and CDR2 as SASEGT. The CDR3 coding sequence is TGTGCCAGCAGTGACAGGGCAGCGGGGGGGGGCACTGAAGCTTTCTTT. Encoded protein: CASSDRAAGGGTEAFF.

V is TRBV21-1 and J is TRBJ1-5; the table assigns TRBD1, which was not confirmed against the DNA. TRBV21-1 is described as a pseudogene. The CDR3 covers 14 residues. The DNA of the CDR3 is TGTGCCAGCAGCAAAGGCAAGGGGAACCAGCCCCAGCATTTT. It yields the protein CASSKGKGNQPQHF.

V gene TRBV7-2 combines with J gene TRBJ1-1; possible D gene TRBD1, 6 bases. The CDR3 runs to 15 residues. V lost 2 bases, J lost 4 bases, and 14 bases lay in between. The germline gives CDR1 SGHTA, CDR2 FQGNSA. The CDR3 region is CASSLQLGGGTEAFF. The DNA of the CDR3 is TGTGCCAGCAGCTTACAGTTAGGGGGGGGCACTGAAGCTTTCTTT.

V is TRBV5-1 and J is TRBJ2-1; D might be TRBD1 (5 bases). This CDR3 is built from 13 residues. The germline gives CDR1 SGHRS, CDR2 YFSETQ. Trimming stripped 7 bases from V and 5 bases from J, with 13 bases between. The CDR3 region has the DNA TGCGCCAGCGGAACGACAGCCGACAATGAGCAGTTCTTC. Protein product: CASGTTADNEQFF. The full variable domain, with the rest looked up from reference TRBV5-1 and TRBJ2-1, is KAGVTQTPRYLIKTRGQQVTLSCSPISGHRSVSWYQQTPGQGLQFLFEYFSETQRNKGNFPGRFSGRQFSNSRSEMNVSTLELGDSALYLCASGTTADNEQFFGPGTRLTVL.

The V gene is TRBV5-1, the J gene TRBJ2-1; D perhaps matches TRBD2 (6 bases). The CDR3 covers 14 residues. Germline loops: CDR1 SGHRS, CDR2 YFSETQ. Trimming cost V 2 bases and J 4 bases, with 10 bases left between them. CDR3 protein: CASSLLAEYNEQFF. DNA of the CDR3: TGCGCCAGCAGCTTACTAGCTGAGTACAATGAGCAGTTCTTC.

The gene calls are TRBV5-6 and TRBJ2-1; 14 bases map to TRBD2. With V trimmed by 3 bases and J by 8 bases, 7 bases remained unmatched. Germline-derived CDR1 and CDR2 are SGHDT and YYEEEE. This CDR3 spans 16 amino acids. CDR3 amino acids: CASSYGTSGSGDEQFF. CDR3 nucleotide sequence: TGTGCCAGCAGCTACGGGACTAGCGGGAGTGGGGATGAGCAGTTCTTC.

This clone was observed a handful of times. The J gene is TRBJ2-1, the V gene TRBV9; TRBD2 agrees at 13 bases. Germline CDR1 and CDR2: SGDLS and YYNGEE. The CDR3 is made up of 18 amino acids. J gave up 4 bases and V 4 bases, and 11 bases lay outside the gene matches. This CDR3 is CASSPGTSGVTSYNEQFF. The DNA of the CDR3 is TGTGCCAGCAGCCCGGGGACTAGCGGGGTCACTAGTTACAATGAGCAGTTCTTC.

The chain carries TRBV24-1 and TRBJ2-2; D is ambiguous. Germline V gene lookup returns CDR1 KGHDR and CDR2 SFDVKD. The CDR3 extends over 14 amino acids. V was cut by 7 bases and J by 0 bases, with 8 bases left in between. Written as DNA, the CDR3 is TGTGCCACCAGGCAGAACGCGAACACCGGGGAGCTGTTTTTT. Translating it yields CATRQNANTGELFF.

The CDR3 here is CASSLQGGETQYF. Written as DNA, the CDR3 is TGTGCCAGCAGCTTGCAGGGAGGGGAGACCCAGTACTTC. The chain has TRBV5-4 and TRBJ2-5; 7 bases are a match to TRBD2. From germline, CDR1 is SGHNT and CDR2 YYREEE (reference sequence). This CDR3 is built from 13 residues. Trimming cost V 1 base and J 5 bases; bases outside gene matches: 2.

In nucleotides, the CDR3 is TGTGCCAGCAGTTCATACACCCGCCGGGACAGGGGAAATGAGCAGTTCTTC. Translating gives CASSSYTRRDRGNEQFF. This chain uses TRBV28 with TRBJ2-1; 10 bases match TRBD1. The CDR3 spans 17 residues. The junction had 13 bases not matched to a gene; V was cut back by 4 bases and J by 7 bases. Germline loops: CDR1 MDHEN, CDR2 SYDVKM.